This record looks at one T cell receptor beta chain sequence and its context. Its antigen remains unknown. Generated by immunoSEQ multiplex PCR, the TCRdb table keeps only in-frame clones and is missing some. The sample includes 15,000 or so clones, approximately 80% of them seen just once. Flow cytometry served to check the purity of CD4+ and CD8+ cells, which were isolated by positive magnetic bead selection. This entry belongs to a study of somatic mutations in cytotoxic T cells in rheumatoid arthritis. The study's findings and limits: Nobody knew which antigens the expanded CD8+ clones targeted. Each of about an eighth of the 65 patients had a largest CD8+ clone that made up more than 20% of CD8+ cells.

Trimming stripped 2 bases from V and 0 bases from J, with 10 bases between. The CDR3 contains 15 residues. Germline CDR1 SGHVS, CDR2 FNYEAQ. This receptor was taken from an adult with rheumatoid arthritis. The sequencing sample was made of CD8+ T cells sorted from blood. V and J are TRBV7-6 and TRBJ2-5; a weak D match, TRBD2 (6 bases). The CDR3 DNA follows: TGTGCCAGCAGCTTAAGGTGGGGGGACCAAGAGACCCAGTACTTC. Translated: CASSLRWGDQETQYF.